The rows below give T cell receptor beta chains drawn from one sample of a study of blood T cell repertoires in COVID-19. Assay used: immunoSEQ multiplex PCR; TCRdb lists only in-frame clones, some missing. The sample gives more than 65,000 clones, 82% of which show up once; approximately 7% is in the top ten. Input material: peripheral blood. Receptors originate from a human donor in a cohort sampled during active COVID-19. The CDR3 runs from the conserved cysteine through the conserved F or W. The D gene is left open where the match is weak. Size is omitted from some rows. Given values are once, few, many or a class for expanded clones.

cdr3_aa | cdr3_nt | v_call | d_call | cdr3_length | clone_size | j_call
CASSPHQSMNTEAFF | TGTGCCAGCAGTCCCCATCAAAGCATGAACACTGAAGCTTTCTTT | TRBV6-5 | - | 15 | - | TRBJ1-1
CASSPLPDSGTTTYEQYF | TGTGCCAGCTCACCACTTCCCGACTCCGGGACTACGACCTACGAGCAGTACTTC | TRBV18 | TRBD2 | 18 | - | TRBJ2-7
CASRLAGGSVGELFF | TGTGCCAGCAGGCTAGCGGGGGGGAGTGTCGGGGAGCTGTTTTTT | TRBV6-5 | TRBD2 | 15 | - | TRBJ2-2
CSALQGYEQYF | TGCAGTGCTCTACAGGGGTACGAGCAGTACTTC | TRBV20-1 | TRBD1 | 11 | - | TRBJ2-7
CASTEGWGPGGGNEKLFF | TGTGCCAGCACCGAAGGGTGGGGGCCGGGGGGCGGTAATGAAAAACTGTTTTTT | TRBV7-8 | - | 18 | - | TRBJ1-4
CASSNRDRAVGQPQHF | TGTGCCAGCAGTAACCGGGACAGGGCTGTCGGGCAGCCCCAGCATTTT | TRBV7-2 | TRBD1 | 16 | - | TRBJ1-5
CSVAGTSRRETQYF | TGCAGCGTTGCTGGGACTAGCAGGAGAGAGACCCAGTACTTC | TRBV29-1 | TRBD2 | 14 | - | TRBJ2-5
CASSPAGGGNSPLHF | TGTGCCAGCAGCCCGGCGGGGGGCGGTAATTCACCCCTCCACTTT | TRBV6-5 | - | 15 | once | TRBJ1-6
CASSARTGVGYGYTF | TGTGCCAGCAGCGCTAGGACAGGGGTTGGCTATGGCTACACCTTC | TRBV5-4 | TRBD1 | 15 | once | TRBJ1-2
CASSFGQGDNSPLHF | TGCGCCAGCAGCTTTGGACAGGGAGACAATTCACCCCTCCACTTT | TRBV5-1 | TRBD1 | 15 | many | TRBJ1-6
CASSLPGQRAYEQYF | TGTGCCAGCAGCCTGCCGGGACAGAGAGCCTACGAGCAGTACTTC | TRBV4-2 | TRBD1 | 15 | few | TRBJ2-7
CAIILSPMNTEAFF | TGTGCCATCATCCTCAGTCCCATGAACACTGAAGCTTTCTTT | TRBV10-3 | - | 14 | - | TRBJ1-1
CASSDGQANTGELFF | TGTGCCAGCAGCGATGGGCAAGCGAACACCGGGGAGCTGTTTTTT | TRBV2 | - | 15 | once | TRBJ2-2
CAISEGGHYEQYF | TGTGCCATCAGTGAGGGTGGGCACTACGAGCAGTACTTC | TRBV10-3 | - | 13 | few | TRBJ2-7
CASSVVTSLSNEQFF | TGTGCCAGCAGCGTAGTAACTAGCCTTTCCAATGAGCAGTTCTTC | TRBV9 | - | 15 | - | TRBJ2-1
CASSGWTGRNTEAFF | TGTGCCAGCAGCGGATGGACAGGGCGGAACACTGAAGCTTTCTTT | TRBV3-1/TRBV3-2 | TRBD1 | 15 | - | TRBJ1-1
CASKRGYEQYF | TGTGCCAGCAAAAGGGGCTACGAGCAGTACTTC | TRBV21-1 | - | 11 | - | TRBJ2-7
CASSPNGGAGTDTQYF | TGTGCCAGCAGCCCGAACGGCGGCGCGGGCACAGATACGCAGTATTTT | TRBV5-4 | - | 16 | - | TRBJ2-3
CASSGGTAPPYF | TGTGCCAGCAGTGGCGGGACAGCCCCGCCGTACTTC | TRBV2 | - | 12 | - | TRBJ2-7
CASSLSGGNQPQHF | TGTGCCAGCAGCTTAAGCGGGGGGAATCAGCCCCAGCATTTT | TRBV7-9 | - | 14 | - | TRBJ1-5
CASSQARGGRTNTEAFF | TGTGCCAGCAGCCAAGCGCGGGGGGGCAGGACGAACACTGAAGCTTTCTTT | TRBV3-1/TRBV3-2 | - | 17 | - | TRBJ1-1
CASRPAQGGSSGNTIYF | TGTGCCAGCAGGCCCGCCCAGGGAGGAAGCTCTGGAAACACCATATATTTT | TRBV5-5 | - | 17 | few | TRBJ1-3
CSVEEVRQGAEETQYF | TGCAGCGTTGAAGAGGTGCGACAGGGGGCTGAAGAGACCCAGTACTTC | TRBV29-1 | TRBD1 | 16 | - | TRBJ2-5
CASSGDSMNTEAFF | TGCGCCAGCAGCGGGGACAGCATGAACACTGAAGCTTTCTTT | TRBV5-1 | TRBD1 | 14 | - | TRBJ1-1
CASSGGQYNSPLHF | TGTGCCAGCAGCGGGGGACAGTATAATTCACCCCTCCACTTT | TRBV3-1/TRBV3-2 | TRBD1 | 14 | - | TRBJ1-6
CASSLERGANGYTF | TGCGCCAGCAGCTTGGAGCGGGGGGCAAATGGCTACACCTTC | TRBV5-1 | - | 14 | - | TRBJ1-2
CASSQDAGANTEAFF | TGCGCCAGCAGCCAAGATGCGGGGGCGAACACTGAAGCTTTCTTT | TRBV4-1 | - | 15 | - | TRBJ1-1
CSASRRDRGLYEQYF | TGCAGTGCTAGTCGCCGGGACAGGGGGCTCTACGAGCAGTACTTC | TRBV20-1 | TRBD1 | 15 | - | TRBJ2-7
CASRSPSAGGAHEQYF | TGTGCCAGCAGGTCCCCCAGTGCGGGGGGCGCCCACGAGCAGTACTTC | TRBV7-2 | TRBD2 | 16 | - | TRBJ2-7
CAWSRDRGDSPLHF | TGTGCCTGGAGTAGGGACAGGGGTGATTCACCCCTCCACTTT | TRBV30 | TRBD1 | 14 | - | TRBJ1-6
CASREQGNYGYTF | TGTGCCAGCAGAGAACAGGGCAACTATGGCTACACCTTC | TRBV12-3/TRBV12-4 | - | 13 | - | TRBJ1-2
CASSKVAEAFF | TGTGCCAGCAGCAAAGTCGCTGAAGCTTTCTTT | TRBV21-1 | - | 11 | - | TRBJ1-1
CASRSTGGNEKLFF | TGTGCCAGCAGATCAACAGGGGGGAATGAAAAACTGTTTTTT | TRBV6-6 | TRBD1 | 14 | few | TRBJ1-4
CASSFQNNYGYTF | TGTGCCAGCAGTTTTCAAAATAACTATGGCTACACCTTC | TRBV12-3/TRBV12-4 | - | 13 | - | TRBJ1-2
CASSPRRGKTNEKLFF | TGTGCCAGCAGTCCTCGCAGGGGAAAAACTAATGAAAAACTGTTTTTT | TRBV27 | - | 16 | - | TRBJ1-4
CASSQEGTSGGAKQFF | TGCGCCAGCAGCCAAGAGGGAACTAGCGGGGGGGCGAAGCAGTTCTTC | TRBV4-3 | TRBD2 | 16 | - | TRBJ2-1
CATSRDLYREGYEQYF | TGTGCCACCAGCAGAGATCTCTACAGGGAGGGATACGAGCAGTACTTC | TRBV15 | - | 16 | - | TRBJ2-7
CASSWGRGSSYEQYF | TGTGCCAGCAGCTGGGGGCGCGGAAGCTCCTACGAGCAGTACTTC | TRBV5-4 | - | 15 | - | TRBJ2-7